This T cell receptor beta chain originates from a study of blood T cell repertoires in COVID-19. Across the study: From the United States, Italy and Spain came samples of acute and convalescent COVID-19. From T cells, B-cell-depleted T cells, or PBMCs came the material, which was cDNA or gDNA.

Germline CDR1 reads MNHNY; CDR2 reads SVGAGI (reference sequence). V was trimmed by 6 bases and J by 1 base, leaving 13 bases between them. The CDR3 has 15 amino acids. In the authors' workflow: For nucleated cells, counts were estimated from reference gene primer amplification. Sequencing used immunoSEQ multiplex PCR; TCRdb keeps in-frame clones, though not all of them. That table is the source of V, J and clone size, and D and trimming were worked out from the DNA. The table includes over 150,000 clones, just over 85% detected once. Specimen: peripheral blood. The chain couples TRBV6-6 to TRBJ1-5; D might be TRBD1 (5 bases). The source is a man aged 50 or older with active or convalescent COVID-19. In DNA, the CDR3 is TGTGCCAGCAGGGCCGCAGGGCTAAGCAATCAGCCCCAGCATTTT. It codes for CASRAAGLSNQPQHF.